This T cell receptor beta chain was identified in a study of blood T cell repertoires in COVID-19. The method was immunoSEQ multiplex PCR; TCRdb's version includes in-frame clones alone and lacks a portion of them. The table has roughly 220,000 clones, 84% seen once. Participant reports of clinical history set cohort assignment. Each recovered donor of Cohort 3 presented with two negative PCRs, clearance, or symptom resolution. The CDR3 has 16 amino acids. V lost 1 base to trimming and J lost 10 bases; unmatched junction nucleotides: 9. Germline V lookup: CDR1 SGHTS, CDR2 YDEGEE. This TCR came from a woman in her thirties or forties who had recovered from COVID-19. The sequenced material came from PBMCs or T cells enriched from blood (not recorded which). The rearrangement joins TRBV5-8 to TRBJ2-1, with 12 nucleotides matching TRBD2. The CDR3 protein is CASSLRSSGRAFEQFF. DNA for the CDR3: TGTGCCAGCAGCTTGCGTTCTAGCGGGAGGGCCTTCGAGCAGTTCTTC.